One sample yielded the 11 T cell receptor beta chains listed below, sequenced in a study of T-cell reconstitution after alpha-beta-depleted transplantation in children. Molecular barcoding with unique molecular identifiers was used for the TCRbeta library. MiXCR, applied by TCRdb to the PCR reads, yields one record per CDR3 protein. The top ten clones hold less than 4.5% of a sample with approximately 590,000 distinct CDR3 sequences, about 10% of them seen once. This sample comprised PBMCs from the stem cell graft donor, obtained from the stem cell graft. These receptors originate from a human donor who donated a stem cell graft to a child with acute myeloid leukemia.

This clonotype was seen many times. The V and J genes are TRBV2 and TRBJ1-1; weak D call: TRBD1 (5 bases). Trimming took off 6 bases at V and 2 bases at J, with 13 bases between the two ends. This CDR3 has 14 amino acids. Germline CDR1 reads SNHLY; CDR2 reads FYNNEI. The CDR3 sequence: CASREQVVNTEAFF. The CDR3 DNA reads TGTGCCAGCAGAGAACAGGTAGTCAACACTGAAGCTTTCTTT.

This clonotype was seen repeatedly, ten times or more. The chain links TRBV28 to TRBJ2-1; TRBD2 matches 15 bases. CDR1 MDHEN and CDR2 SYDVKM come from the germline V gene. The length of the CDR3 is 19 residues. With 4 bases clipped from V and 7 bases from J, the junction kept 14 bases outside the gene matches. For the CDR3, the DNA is TGTGCCAGCAGTTCATCCGGGACTAGCGGGAGGATAGGTAGGAATGAGCAGTTCTTC. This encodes CASSSSGTSGRIGRNEQFF.

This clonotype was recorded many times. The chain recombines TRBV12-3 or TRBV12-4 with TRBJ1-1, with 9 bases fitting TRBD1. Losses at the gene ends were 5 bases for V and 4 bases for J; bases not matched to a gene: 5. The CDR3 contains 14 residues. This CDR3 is CASSLLTGGTEAFF. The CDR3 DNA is TGTGCCAGCAGTCTATTGACAGGGGGCACTGAAGCTTTCTTT.

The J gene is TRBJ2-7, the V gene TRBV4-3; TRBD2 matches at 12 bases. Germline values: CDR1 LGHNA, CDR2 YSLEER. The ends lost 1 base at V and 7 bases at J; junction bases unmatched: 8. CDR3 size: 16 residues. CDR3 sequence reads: CASSQARGLAGTEQYF. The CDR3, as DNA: TGCGCCAGCAGCCAAGCCCGGGGACTAGCGGGTACAGAGCAGTACTTC.

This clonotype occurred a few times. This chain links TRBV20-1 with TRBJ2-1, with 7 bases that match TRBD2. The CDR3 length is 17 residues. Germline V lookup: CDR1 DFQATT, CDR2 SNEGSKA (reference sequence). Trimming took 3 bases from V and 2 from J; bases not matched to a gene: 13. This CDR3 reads CSASPTVRLAAYNEQFF. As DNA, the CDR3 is TGCAGTGCTAGTCCGACGGTTCGTCTAGCGGCCTACAATGAGCAGTTCTTC.

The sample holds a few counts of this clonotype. CDR3 loop: CATSGGLAGSTDTQYF. In DNA, the CDR3 is TGTGCCACCAGCGGAGGACTAGCGGGCAGCACAGATACGCAGTATTTT. V is TRBV15 and J is TRBJ2-3; 11 bases match TRBD2. CDR1 and CDR2 from the germline V gene are LNHNV and YYDKDF (reference sequence). V was clipped by 5 bases and J by 0 bases; unmatched bases: 4. The CDR3 length is 16 residues.

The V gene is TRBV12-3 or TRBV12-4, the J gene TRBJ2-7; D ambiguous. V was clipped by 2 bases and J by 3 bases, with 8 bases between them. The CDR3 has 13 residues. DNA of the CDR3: TGTGCCAGCAGTTTAATCACTAACTACGAGCAGTACTTC. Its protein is CASSLITNYEQYF.

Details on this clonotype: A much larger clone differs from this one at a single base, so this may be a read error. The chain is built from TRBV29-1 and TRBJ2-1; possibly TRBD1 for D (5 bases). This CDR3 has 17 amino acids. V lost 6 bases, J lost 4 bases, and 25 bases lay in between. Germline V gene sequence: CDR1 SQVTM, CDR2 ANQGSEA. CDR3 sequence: CSVHHFPRQDKYNEQFF. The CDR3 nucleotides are TGCAGCGTCCATCACTTCCCCAGGCAGGACAAATACAATGAGCAGTTCTTC.

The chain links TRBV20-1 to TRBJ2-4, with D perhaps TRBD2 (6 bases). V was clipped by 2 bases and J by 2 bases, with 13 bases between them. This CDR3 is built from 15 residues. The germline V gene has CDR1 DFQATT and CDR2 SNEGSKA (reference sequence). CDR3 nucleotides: TGCAGTGCTAGAATTCTAGCGACGTCCAAAAACATTCAGTACTTC. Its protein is CSARILATSKNIQYF.

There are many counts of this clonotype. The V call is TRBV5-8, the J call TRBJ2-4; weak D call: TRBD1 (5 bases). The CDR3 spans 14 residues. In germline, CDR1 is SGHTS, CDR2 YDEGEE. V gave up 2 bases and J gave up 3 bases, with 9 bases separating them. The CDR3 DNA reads TGTGCCAGCAGCTTCCCCCAGGGCAAAAACATTCAGTACTTC. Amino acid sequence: CASSFPQGKNIQYF.

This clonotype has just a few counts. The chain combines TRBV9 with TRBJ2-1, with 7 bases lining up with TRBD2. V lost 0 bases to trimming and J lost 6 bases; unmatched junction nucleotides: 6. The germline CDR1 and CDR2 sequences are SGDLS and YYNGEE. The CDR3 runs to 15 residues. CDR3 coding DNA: TGTGCCAGCAGCGTAGGCGGGAGAGTGGGCAATGAGCAGTTCTTC. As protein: CASSVGGRVGNEQFF.